The entry below gives a single T cell receptor beta chain sequence along with its context. As yet, its antigen is unknown. The data were obtained in a study of cytomegalovirus exposure and HLA in healthy donors. Vbeta (60) and Jbeta (13) primers were used in the PCR. Data came from immunoSEQ multiplex PCR; TCRdb stores just in-frame clones and leaves some out. The sample holds about 210,000 clones, about nine tenths seen once. Regarding the study as a whole: The presence/absence work took it that sequencing depth was about the same across donors. Accurate prediction of most subjects' HLA-A and HLA-B alleles from TCR beta sequences was reported.

Germline V gene lookup returns CDR1 SGHTA and CDR2 FQGTGA. V was clipped by 6 bases and J by 14 bases; unmatched bases: 22. There are 17 residues in the CDR3. The chain carries TRBV7-3 and TRBJ1-6; TRBD1 agrees at 7 bases. Material: PBMCs. The receptor comes from a boy between 2 and 10 years old in good health and CMV-seronegative. DNA for the CDR3: TGTGCCAGCAGGCCGACCCTCCGGGACAGAGCGATAGGGGCCCTCCACTTT. This codes for CASRPTLRDRAIGALHF.